This T cell receptor (beta chain) was recovered during a study of response to subunit inactivated influenza vaccine. MiXCR, applied by TCRdb to the RT-PCR reads, yields one record per CDR3 protein. The profile shows over 800,000 distinct CDR3 sequences, 21% of them singletons. Germline loops: CDR1 SQVTM, CDR2 ANQGSEA. The CDR3 covers 15 residues. The ends were cut back, 0 bases at V and 0 bases at J, with 12 bases in the middle. This TCR was sampled from a man in his fifties who received an inactivated influenza vaccine. The V gene is TRBV29-1, the J gene TRBJ2-7; D is unresolved. The starting material was PBMCs from blood, obtained roughly 5 days after vaccination. DNA of the CDR3: TGCAGCGTTGAAGATCCAGGCCTTAGCTCCTACGAGCAGTACTTC. Its protein product is CSVEDPGLSSYEQYF.